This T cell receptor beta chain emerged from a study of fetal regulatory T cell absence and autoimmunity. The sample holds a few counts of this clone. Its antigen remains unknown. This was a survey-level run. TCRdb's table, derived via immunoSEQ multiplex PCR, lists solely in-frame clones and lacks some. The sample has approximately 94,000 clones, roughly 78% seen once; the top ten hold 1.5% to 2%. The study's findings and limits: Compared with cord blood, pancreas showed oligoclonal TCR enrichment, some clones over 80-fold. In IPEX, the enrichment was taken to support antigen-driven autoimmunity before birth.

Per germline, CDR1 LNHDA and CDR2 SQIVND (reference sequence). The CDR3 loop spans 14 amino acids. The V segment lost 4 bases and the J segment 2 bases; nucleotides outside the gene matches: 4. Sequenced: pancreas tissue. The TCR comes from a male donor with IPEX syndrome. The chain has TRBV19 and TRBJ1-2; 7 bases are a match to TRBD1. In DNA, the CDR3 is TGTGCCAGTAGTACGATGACAGGGAACTATGGCTACACCTTC. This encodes CASSTMTGNYGYTF.